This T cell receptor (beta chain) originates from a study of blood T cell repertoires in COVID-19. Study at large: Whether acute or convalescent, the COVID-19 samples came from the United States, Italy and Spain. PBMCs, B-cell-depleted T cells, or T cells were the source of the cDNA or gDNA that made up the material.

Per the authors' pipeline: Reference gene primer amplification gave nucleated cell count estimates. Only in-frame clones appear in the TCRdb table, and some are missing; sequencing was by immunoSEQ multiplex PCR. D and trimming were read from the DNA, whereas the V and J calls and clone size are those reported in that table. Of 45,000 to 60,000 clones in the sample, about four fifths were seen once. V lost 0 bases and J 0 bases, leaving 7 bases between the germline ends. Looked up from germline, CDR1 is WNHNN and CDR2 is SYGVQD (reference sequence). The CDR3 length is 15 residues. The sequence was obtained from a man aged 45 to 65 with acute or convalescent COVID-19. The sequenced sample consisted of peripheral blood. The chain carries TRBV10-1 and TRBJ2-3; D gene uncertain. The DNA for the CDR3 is TGCGCCAGCAGTGAGTCTAGGAGTAGCACAGATACGCAGTATTTT. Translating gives CASSESRSSTDTQYF.